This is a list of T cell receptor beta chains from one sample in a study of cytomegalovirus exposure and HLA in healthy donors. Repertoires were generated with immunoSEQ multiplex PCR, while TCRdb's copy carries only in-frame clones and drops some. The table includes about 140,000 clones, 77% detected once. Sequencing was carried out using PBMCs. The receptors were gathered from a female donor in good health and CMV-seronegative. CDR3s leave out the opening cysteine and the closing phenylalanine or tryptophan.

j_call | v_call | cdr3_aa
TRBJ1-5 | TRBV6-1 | ASSDPGDGQPQH
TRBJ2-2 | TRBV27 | ATGTSGTFGAGELF
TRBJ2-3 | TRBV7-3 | ASSLNSPLTDTQY
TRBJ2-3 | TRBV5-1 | ASSFRGGAGDTQY
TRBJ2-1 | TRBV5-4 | ASSQDRETYNEQF
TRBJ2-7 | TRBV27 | ASSPGTSGAHSYEQY
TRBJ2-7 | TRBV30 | AWSREAPSYEQY
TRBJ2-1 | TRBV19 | ASSTREGGDEQF
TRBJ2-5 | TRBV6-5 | ASSYGAIQETQY
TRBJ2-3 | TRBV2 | ASRRSQGLSTDTQY
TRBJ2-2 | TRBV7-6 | ASSLGSGGAAGELF
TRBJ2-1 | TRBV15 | ATSRGLAANEQF
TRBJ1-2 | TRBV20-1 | SAPTSGGYT
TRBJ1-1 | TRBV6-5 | ASSYSGRQGTEAF
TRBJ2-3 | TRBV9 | ASSLSGVSDTQY
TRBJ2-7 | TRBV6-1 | VSRVILSSYEQY
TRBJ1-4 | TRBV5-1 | ASSLKPGQENEKLF
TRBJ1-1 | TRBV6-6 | ASSWGGEAF
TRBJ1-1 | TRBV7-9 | ASRDAGQGMNTEAF
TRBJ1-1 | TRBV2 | ASRQGDRVYSTEAF
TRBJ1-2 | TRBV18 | ASSPLAGEEDGYT
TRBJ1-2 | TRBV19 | ASSGIRSGGNYGYT
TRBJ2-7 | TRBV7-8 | ASSLVQQGSEQY
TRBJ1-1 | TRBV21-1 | ASSKQGAGNTEAF
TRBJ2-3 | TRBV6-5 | ASILGPEGADTQY
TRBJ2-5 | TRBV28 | ASRGPTGRETQY
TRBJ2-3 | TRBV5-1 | ASSLGGSGRYTDTQY
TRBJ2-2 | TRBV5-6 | ASSPKTSVRGTGELF
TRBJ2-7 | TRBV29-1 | SVEMDTNSYEQY
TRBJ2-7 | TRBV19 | ASSVRLAGGNEQY
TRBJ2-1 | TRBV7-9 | ASRPAVGGAGQF
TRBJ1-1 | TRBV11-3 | ASSLPGGFGTEAF
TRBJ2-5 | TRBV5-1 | ASRLDNQETQY
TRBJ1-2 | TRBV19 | ASSAVDSTPPNYGYT
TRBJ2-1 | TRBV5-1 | ASSLVRGSYNEQF
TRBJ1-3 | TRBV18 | ASSLSGRGTSGNTIY
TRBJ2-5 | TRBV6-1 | ASSVQGAQETQY
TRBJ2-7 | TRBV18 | ASSTGTPRSSYEQY
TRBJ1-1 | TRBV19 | ASSISVNTEAF
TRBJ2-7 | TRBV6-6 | ASTLWGAYEQY
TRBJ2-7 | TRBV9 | ASSADQGALGEQY
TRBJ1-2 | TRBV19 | ASSTGQGANGYT
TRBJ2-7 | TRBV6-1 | ASSESTDEQY
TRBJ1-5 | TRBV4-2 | ASSPRGVSGNQPQH
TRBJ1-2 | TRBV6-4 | ASSAGTGGNYGYT
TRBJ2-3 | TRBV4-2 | ASSHARGSGSNTDTQY
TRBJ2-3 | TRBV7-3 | ASTYSPTDTQY
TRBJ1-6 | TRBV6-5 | ASGTNSPLH
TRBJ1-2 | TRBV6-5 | ASSYSGTANYGYT
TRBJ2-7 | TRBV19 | ASSIFLSSYEQY
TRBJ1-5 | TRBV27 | ASGRNQPQH
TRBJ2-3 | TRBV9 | ASSVAASVSTDTQY
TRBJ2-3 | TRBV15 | ATSRDRGEDTQY
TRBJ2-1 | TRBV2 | ASSVRGPPREQF
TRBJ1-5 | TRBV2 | ASSEGARGGGGQPQH